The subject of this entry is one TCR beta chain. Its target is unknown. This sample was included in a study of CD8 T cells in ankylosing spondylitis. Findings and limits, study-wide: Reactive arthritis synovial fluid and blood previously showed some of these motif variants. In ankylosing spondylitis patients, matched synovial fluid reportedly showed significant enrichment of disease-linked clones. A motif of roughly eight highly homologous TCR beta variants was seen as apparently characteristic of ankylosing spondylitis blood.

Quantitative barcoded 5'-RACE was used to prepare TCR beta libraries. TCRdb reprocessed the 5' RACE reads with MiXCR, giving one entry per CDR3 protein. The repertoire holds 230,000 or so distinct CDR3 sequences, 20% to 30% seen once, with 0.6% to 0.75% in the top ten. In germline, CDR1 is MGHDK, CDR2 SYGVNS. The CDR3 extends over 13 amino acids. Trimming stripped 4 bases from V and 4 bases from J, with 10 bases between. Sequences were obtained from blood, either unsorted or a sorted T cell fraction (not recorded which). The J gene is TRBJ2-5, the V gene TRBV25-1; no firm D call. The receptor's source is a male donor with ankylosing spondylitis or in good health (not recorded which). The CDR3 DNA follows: TGTGCCAGCAGTGGGGATGTCGGAGAGACCCAGTACTTC. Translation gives CASSGDVGETQYF.